This TCR beta chain comes out of a study of cytomegalovirus exposure and HLA in healthy donors. As to this clone: Its antigen is as yet unknown.

Study-wide results and limits: Available immune exposure information was restricted to CMV serostatus only. Within an earlier analysis, most TCR beta V segments proved productive either about 90% or about 30% of the time.

Primers for the PCR totalled 60 Vbeta and 13 Jbeta. Profiled with immunoSEQ multiplex PCR; TCRdb holds only in-frame clones, not every one. The sample consists of over 150,000 clones, less than 85% of them appearing once. The length of the CDR3 is 15 residues. Germline CDR1 and CDR2: SGHRS and YFSETQ. Deletions cut 3 bases from V and 1 base from J, with 13 bases between. The genes are TRBV5-1 and TRBJ1-2, with D maybe TRBD1 (5 bases). The sequencing sample was made of PBMCs. This clonotype was sampled from a boy between 2 and 15 years old in good health and CMV-seronegative. This chain's CDR3 is CASSSGGGVNYGYTF. CDR3 nucleotides: TGCGCCAGCAGCTCGGGGGGGGGAGTTAACTATGGCTACACCTTC. Full variable domain (missing parts from reference TRBV5-1 and TRBJ1-2): KAGVTQTPRYLIKTRGQQVTLSCSPISGHRSVSWYQQTPGQGLQFLFEYFSETQRNKGNFPGRFSGRQFSNSRSEMNVSTLELGDSALYLCASSSGGGVNYGYTFGSGTRLTVV.